This is a list of T cell receptor beta chains from one sample in a study of OX40 agonist ivuxolimab in advanced cancers. Clones were read by immunoSEQ multiplex PCR, and TCRdb kept only the in-frame ones, dropping some. The data hold about 70,000 clones, with roughly 80% observed a single time. The source material was CD4+ or CD8+ T cells sorted from blood, sampled in a trial of the OX40 agonist ivuxolimab. Every receptor here comes from an adult with an advanced solid tumor such as melanoma, head and neck, liver or kidney cancer. Each CDR3 is given with its conserved first and last residue. A D gene is named only where the DNA matches it firmly. The listing skips clone size in some rows; elsewhere it reads once, few, many or a size class.

size	J	length	D	V	CDR3	DNA
-	TRBJ2-7	20	TRBD2	TRBV27	CASAFGTRQLSGGFSYEQYF	TGTGCCAGCGCCTTTGGGACGAGACAGTTAAGCGGGGGCTTCTCCTACGAGCAGTACTTC
-	TRBJ2-7	15	TRBD1	TRBV11-3	CASSRTGGASYEQYF	TGTGCCAGCAGCCGGACAGGGGGCGCTTCCTACGAGCAGTACTTC
-	TRBJ2-5	16	-	TRBV28	CASSPTLQGNQETQYF	TGTGCCAGCAGTCCGACCTTACAGGGAAACCAAGAGACCCAGTACTTC
-	TRBJ2-7	14	TRBD1	TRBV6-5	CASSLGQGRYEQYF	TGTGCCAGCAGTTTAGGACAGGGGAGGTACGAGCAGTACTTC
once	TRBJ1-3	16	-	TRBV6-5	CASSYSGVSSGNTIYF	TGTGCCAGCAGTTACTCAGGAGTGAGCTCTGGAAACACCATATATTTT
-	TRBJ1-2	14	TRBD1	TRBV6-5	CASSPWEGQGGSSF	TGTGCCAGCAGCCCCTGGGAGGGACAGGGGGGGTCGAGCTTC
-	TRBJ1-3	15	TRBD1	TRBV2	CASRGDRYSGNTIYF	TGTGCCAGCAGGGGGGACAGATACTCTGGAAACACCATATATTTT
-	TRBJ1-2	14	-	TRBV28	CASRNQGDNYGYTF	TGTGCCAGCAGGAACCAGGGCGATAACTATGGCTACACCTTC
-	TRBJ2-5	16	TRBD2	TRBV6-1	CASSAGERGYTETQYF	TGTGCCAGCAGTGCCGGGGAGCGGGGTTATACGGAGACCCAGTACTTC
-	TRBJ1-5	15	-	TRBV6-1	CASSEYQGLNQPQHF	TGTGCCAGCAGTGAATATCAGGGGCTCAATCAGCCCCAGCATTTT
-	TRBJ1-5	13	-	TRBV5-4	CASSSGQYQPQHF	TGTGCCAGCAGCTCAGGACAGTATCAGCCCCAGCATTTT
-	TRBJ1-4	12	-	TRBV29-1	CSVEVEGGKLFF	TGCAGCGTTGAAGTCGAGGGAGGAAAACTGTTTTTT
-	TRBJ1-2	13	-	TRBV6-5	CASSYSGEDGYTF	TGTGCCAGCAGTTACTCAGGGGAAGATGGCTACACCTTC
-	TRBJ1-6	16	-	TRBV6-6	CASSYGPQGFWSPLHF	TGTGCCAGCAGTTACGGGCCCCAGGGATTCTGGTCACCCCTCCACTTT
-	TRBJ2-7	14	-	TRBV7-6	CASSLTSDTYEQYF	TGTGCCAGCAGCTTAACATCTGACACCTACGAGCAGTACTTC
once	TRBJ2-7	13	-	TRBV6-1	CASAFEQIYEQYF	TGTGCCAGCGCCTTCGAACAGATCTACGAGCAGTACTTC
-	TRBJ2-2	14	-	TRBV18	CASSASLGIGELFF	TGTGCCAGCTCAGCATCCCTTGGGATCGGGGAGCTGTTTTTT
-	TRBJ2-7	15	TRBD2	TRBV25-1	CASSEERGARAEQYF	TGTGCCAGCAGTGAGGAGCGGGGGGCTCGGGCCGAGCAGTACTTC
-	TRBJ2-7	13	-	TRBV6-5	CASSLQSFYEQYF	TGTGCCAGCAGCCTACAGAGTTTCTACGAGCAGTACTTC
few	TRBJ1-1	14	-	TRBV19	CASRTEVGSTEAFF	TGTGCCAGTAGGACTGAGGTGGGGTCCACTGAAGCTTTCTTT
-	TRBJ1-2	13	TRBD1	TRBV6-1	CASRLTGDSGYTF	TGTGCCAGCAGGTTGACAGGGGATAGTGGCTACACCTTC
-	TRBJ2-3	11	-	TRBV20-1	CSALDQDTQYF	TGCAGTGCTCTCGACCAGGATACGCAGTATTTT
-	TRBJ1-2	13	-	TRBV12-5	CASGLRQIYGYTF	TGTGCTAGTGGTTTGAGACAGATCTATGGCTACACCTTC
-	TRBJ1-4	17	TRBD1	TRBV19	CASSIPGQGRANEKLFF	TGTGCCAGTAGTATACCGGGACAGGGAAGGGCTAATGAAAAACTGTTTTTT
-	TRBJ1-1	14	-	TRBV6-4	CASSVSGAGTEAFF	TGTGCCAGCAGTGTTTCGGGGGCAGGGACTGAAGCTTTCTTT
-	TRBJ2-3	16	-	TRBV18	CASSPLPGPGTDTQYF	TGTGCCAGCTCACCACTTCCCGGGCCTGGGACAGATACGCAGTATTTT
-	TRBJ2-2	16	TRBD2	TRBV2	CASSGLAGGPAGELFF	TGTGCCAGCAGCGGACTAGCGGGGGGGCCTGCCGGGGAGCTGTTTTTT
-	TRBJ1-2	15	-	TRBV28	CASSLRGRPNYGYTF	TGTGCCAGCAGTCTGAGGGGACGGCCTAACTATGGCTACACCTTC
-	TRBJ2-5	15	TRBD1	TRBV7-9	CASSLGATGRETQYF	TGTGCCAGCAGCTTAGGAGCGACAGGGCGAGAGACCCAGTACTTC
-	TRBJ2-3	17	TRBD2	TRBV7-9	CASSLRGAGASKDTQYF	TGTGCCAGCAGCTTACGGGGAGCGGGGGCCTCGAAGGATACGCAGTATTTT
once	TRBJ2-5	16	TRBD1	TRBV9	CASSVVGGQGQETQYF	TGTGCCAGCAGCGTAGTAGGGGGACAGGGACAAGAGACCCAGTACTTC
-	TRBJ1-6	12	-	TRBV2	CASMGAQGPLHF	TGTGCCAGCATGGGGGCCCAAGGACCCCTCCACTTT
few	TRBJ2-5	11	-	TRBV28	CASSLPGTQYF	TGTGCCAGCAGTTTACCTGGGACCCAGTACTTC
-	TRBJ2-7	13	-	TRBV5-4	CASSLAAGYEQYF	TGTGCCAGCAGCTTGGCGGCCGGCTACGAGCAGTACTTC